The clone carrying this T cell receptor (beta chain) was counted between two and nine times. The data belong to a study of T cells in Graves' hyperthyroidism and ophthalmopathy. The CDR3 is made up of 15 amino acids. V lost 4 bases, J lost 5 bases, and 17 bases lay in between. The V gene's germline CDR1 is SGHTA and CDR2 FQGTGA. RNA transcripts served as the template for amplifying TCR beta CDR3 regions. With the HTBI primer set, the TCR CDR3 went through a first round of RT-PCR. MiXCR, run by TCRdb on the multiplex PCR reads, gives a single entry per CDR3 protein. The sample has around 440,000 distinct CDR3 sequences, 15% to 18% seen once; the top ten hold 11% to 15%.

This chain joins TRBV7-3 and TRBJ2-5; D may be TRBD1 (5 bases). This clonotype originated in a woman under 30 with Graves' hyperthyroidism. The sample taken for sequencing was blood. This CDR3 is CASSSQGLPGETQYF. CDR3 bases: TGTGCCAGCAGCTCTCAGGGCCTCCCGGGTGAGACCCAGTACTTC.